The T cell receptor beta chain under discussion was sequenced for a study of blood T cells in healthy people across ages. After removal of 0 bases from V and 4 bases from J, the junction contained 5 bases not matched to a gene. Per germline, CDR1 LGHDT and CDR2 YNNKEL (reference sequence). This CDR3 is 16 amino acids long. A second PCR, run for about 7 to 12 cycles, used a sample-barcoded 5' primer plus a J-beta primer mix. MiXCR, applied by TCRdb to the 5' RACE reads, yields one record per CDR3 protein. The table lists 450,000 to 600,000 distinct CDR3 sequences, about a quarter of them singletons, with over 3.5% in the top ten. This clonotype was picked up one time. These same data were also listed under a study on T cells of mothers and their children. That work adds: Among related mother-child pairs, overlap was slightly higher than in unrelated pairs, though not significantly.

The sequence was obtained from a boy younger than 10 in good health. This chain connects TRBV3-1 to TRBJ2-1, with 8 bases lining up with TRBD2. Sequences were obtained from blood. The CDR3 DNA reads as TGTGCCAGCAGCCAAGATAGGAGCGGGAGATACAATGAGCAGTTCTTC. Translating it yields CASSQDRSGRYNEQFF.